Listed below are T cell receptor beta chains from one sample, sequenced in a study of cytomegalovirus exposure and HLA in healthy donors. Assay used: immunoSEQ multiplex PCR; TCRdb lists only in-frame clones, some missing. The repertoire holds 170,000 or so clones, with roughly 88% as singletons. The sequenced sample was PBMCs. Receptors were obtained from a man aged 45-65 years in good health and CMV-seropositive. Both conserved end residues are part of each CDR3. The order of the fields is J gene, clone size, V gene, D gene, CDR3 DNA, CDR3 protein. The D gene is left open where the match is weak. The size of a clone is reported for some rows only, either as once, few or many, or as a class for expanded clones.

TRBJ2-5 | NA | TRBV5-1 | NA | TGCGCCAGCAGCTTGGGTCGGGAGACCCAGTACTTC | CASSLGRETQYF
TRBJ1-5 | few | TRBV4-1 | NA | TGCGCCAGCAGCTACTTGGCCCAGGGTTCAAGCAATCAGCCCCAGCATTTT | CASSYLAQGSSNQPQHF
TRBJ1-2 | once | TRBV5-1 | NA | TGCGCCAGCAGCTTGGGAGCAGGTCAGAACTATGGCTACACCTTC | CASSLGAGQNYGYTF
TRBJ2-3 | NA | TRBV18 | NA | TGTGCCAGCTCACCACCGAGCTCAGATACGCAGTATTTT | CASSPPSSDTQYF
TRBJ2-3 | once | TRBV11-2 | TRBD2 | TGTGCCAGCAGCTTGATAAGCGGGAGGACCACAGATACGCAGTATTTT | CASSLISGRTTDTQYF
TRBJ2-3 | NA | TRBV10-3 | TRBD1 | TGTGCCATCAGTGACCAGACAGGGGGAGGCACAGATACGCAGTATTTT | CAISDQTGGGTDTQYF
TRBJ2-6 | NA | TRBV5-1 | TRBD1 | TGCGCCAGCAGCTTGTCAGCGGACAGGGTTAATGGGGCCAACGTCCTGACTTTC | CASSLSADRVNGANVLTF
TRBJ2-6 | NA | TRBV19 | NA | TGTGCCAGCAATCCCCAGGCCTCTGGGGCCAACGTCCTGACTTTC | CASNPQASGANVLTF
TRBJ2-5 | NA | TRBV9 | NA | TGTGCCAGCAGTAAGGTGGGGGCAGGAGAGACCCAGTACTTC | CASSKVGAGETQYF
TRBJ2-1 | NA | TRBV18 | TRBD2 | TGTGCCAGCTCACCGGGCCTCGGGAGGGATGAGCAGTTCTTC | CASSPGLGRDEQFF
TRBJ1-1 | NA | TRBV6-5 | NA | TGTGCCAGCAGTTCTCCTGGGAGTAACACTGAAGCTTTCTTT | CASSSPGSNTEAFF
TRBJ1-1 | NA | TRBV7-9 | NA | TGTTCCAGCAGCTTTCGTGAACAGGGTCCGAGCCCTGAAGCTTTCTTT | CSSSFREQGPSPEAFF
TRBJ2-7 | NA | TRBV5-1 | TRBD1 | TGCGCCAGCAGCCTCCGGGACAGGGGAAATGGCGAGCAGTACTTC | CASSLRDRGNGEQYF
TRBJ2-7 | once | TRBV5-1 | NA | TGCGCCAGCAGCGTTTACATGGGAGGTGATTACGAGCAGTACTTC | CASSVYMGGDYEQYF
TRBJ1-2 | NA | TRBV6-5 | NA | TGTGCCAGCAGCGGGACAAACTATGGCTACACCTTC | CASSGTNYGYTF
TRBJ2-1 | NA | TRBV10-1 | NA | TGCGCCAGCAGTGAGGCGGCTACGGCCTACAATGAGCAGTTCTTC | CASSEAATAYNEQFF
TRBJ1-6 | NA | TRBV6-1 | NA | TGTGCCAGCAGTGAAGTCGGTCTGAATTCACCCCTCCACTTT | CASSEVGLNSPLHF
TRBJ2-1 | NA | TRBV11-2 | NA | TGTGCCAGCAGCTTAGTGTTTCAGGGCCATGAGCAGTTCTTC | CASSLVFQGHEQFF
TRBJ2-5 | NA | TRBV10-2 | NA | TGCGCCAGCAGGGCGGGACCCGCTGGCGAGACCCAGTACTTC | CASRAGPAGETQYF
TRBJ2-1 | NA | TRBV2 | TRBD2 | TGTGCCAGCCTGACGCGCGGGAGAATGAATGAGCAGTTCTTC | CASLTRGRMNEQFF
TRBJ2-1 | NA | TRBV29-1 | TRBD2 | TGCAGCAGTAGCGGGGCCCTCAATGAGCAGTTCTTC | CSSSGALNEQFF
TRBJ2-2 | NA | TRBV7-9 | TRBD1 | TGTGCCAGCAGCTTAGGACAGGGAAGAGCCGGGGAGCTGTTTTTT | CASSLGQGRAGELFF
TRBJ1-2 | NA | TRBV27 | NA | TGTGCCAGCAGTCCTACAGGGCCCTATGGCTACACCTTC | CASSPTGPYGYTF
TRBJ2-3 | NA | TRBV5-1 | TRBD2 | TGCGCCAGCAGCTTGGTAGGACTAGCGGGAGGGCCGAGAGGCACAGATACGCAGTATTTT | CASSLVGLAGGPRGTDTQYF
TRBJ2-5 | NA | TRBV10-3 | NA | TGTGCCATCAGTGAGCCCATTACAGGAAAGCAAGAGACCCAGTACTTC | CAISEPITGKQETQYF
TRBJ2-3 | NA | TRBV11-2 | NA | TGTGCCAGCAGCTTGGAGGGTTCTAGGGAGAAGTATTTT | CASSLEGSREKYF
TRBJ2-1 | NA | TRBV11-2 | TRBD2 | TGTGCCAGCAGCTTAGTTACTAGCGGGACCTACAATGAGCAGTTCTTC | CASSLVTSGTYNEQFF